These 26 T cell receptor beta chains were sequenced from one sample in a study of shared clonotypes between healthy human individuals (TCRdb year 2020). Library construction relied on the immunoSEQ multiplex PCR assay. TCRdb holds this immuneACCESS table with in-frame rearrangements only. Some clones are missing; in checked studies, unresolved V genes explain under half, and the rest has no known cause. Here the sample has around 1.4 million clones; approximately 98.5% occur a single time. 0.3% to 0.45% of the sample is taken by the ten largest. Input material: naive CD4+ T cells sorted from blood. The cell subset or site label for this specimen denotes: CD45RA+ positively selected. Receptor source: a man aged 25 to 40 in good health.

The chain employs TRBV28 and TRBJ2-7; D possibly corresponds to TRBD2 (6 bases). This CDR3 contains 16 residues. The germline V and J ends were trimmed by 3 bases and 3 bases, with 18 bases remaining between them. CDR1 is MDHEN and CDR2 is SYDVKM in the germline V gene. The DNA for the CDR3 is TGTGCCAGCAGTTTGGGAGGATTTCTTGGGGGCTACGAGCAGTACTTC. Translated: CASSLGGFLGGYEQYF.

This chain links TRBV19 with TRBJ1-4; TRBD1 matches at 7 bases. This CDR3 contains 15 residues. CDR1 and CDR2 from the germline V gene are LNHDA and SQIVND (reference sequence). Germline trimming cut 2 bases from V and 2 bases from J; bases unmatched to any gene: 2. The CDR3 sequence is CASSIPQGTNEKLFF. In nucleotides, the CDR3 is TGTGCCAGTAGTATACCACAGGGGACTAATGAAAAACTGTTTTTT.

The genes are TRBV10-3 and TRBJ2-1, with a weak D call TRBD1 (6 bases). The CDR3 runs to 16 residues. Between the trimmed V and J ends, which lost 2 bases and 5 bases, there was a span of 16 bases. Germline lookup yields CDR1 ENHRY and CDR2 SYGVKD. CDR3 DNA sequence: TGTGCCATCAGTGAGACCGACCAGGGGTGGGACAATGAGCAGTTCTTC. Translation gives CAISETDQGWDNEQFF.

The V call is TRBV9, the J call TRBJ1-2; D remains unclear. Trimming left V 3 bases short and J 0 bases short, with 12 bases between. The CDR3 contains 15 residues. In germline, CDR1 is SGDLS, CDR2 YYNGEE. The CDR3 DNA reads TGTGCCAGCAGCGCGGGTCGTTTAGCTAACTATGGCTACACCTTC. Its translation: CASSAGRLANYGYTF.

The chain recombines TRBV19 with TRBJ2-2, with D hard to call. Germline V gene lookup returns CDR1 LNHDA and CDR2 SQIVND (reference sequence). The V gene lost 5 bases and the J gene lost 0 bases, with 7 bases spanning the gap. The CDR3 totals 14 residues. CDR3 coding DNA: TGTGCCAGTAGTCGACAATCGAACACCGGGGAGCTGTTTTTT. Amino acid sequence: CASSRQSNTGELFF.

As concerns this clone: The same CDR3 is also encoded by other DNA sequences in this sample. The V call is TRBV19, the J call TRBJ2-1; 10 bases line up with TRBD2. CDR3 length equals 14 residues. Unmatched junction bases numbered 1, after V lost 6 bases and J lost 2 bases. Germline CDR1 reads LNHDA; CDR2 reads SQIVND (reference sequence). CDR3 nucleotide sequence: TGTGCCAGTAGGAGCGGGAGGGCCTACAATGAGCAGTTCTTC. Translation gives CASRSGRAYNEQFF.

The V call is TRBV28, the J call TRBJ2-1; 14 positions agree with TRBD2. Germline CDR1 MDHEN, CDR2 SYDVKM. This CDR3 has 15 amino acids. J was trimmed by 9 bases and V by 3 bases; bases with no gene match: 4. In nucleotides, the CDR3 is TGTGCCAGCAGTTTTAGGACTAGCGGGAGGATTGAGCAGTTCTTC. Its translation: CASSFRTSGRIEQFF.

This clone is a singleton in its sample. V is TRBV6-1 and J is TRBJ1-2; tentative D call: TRBD1 (6 bases). V was shortened by 6 bases and J by 7 bases, with 12 bases between the two germline ends. The length of the CDR3 is 12 residues. The germline CDR1 and CDR2 sequences are MNHNS and SASEGT. The chain's CDR3 is CASRGGGSGYTF. Here the CDR3 DNA reads TGTGCCAGCAGAGGGGGAGGGTCTGGCTACACCTTC.

In the case of this clone: Other DNA sequences in the sample encode the same CDR3. V and J are TRBV10-1 and TRBJ1-5; possibly TRBD1 for D (5 bases). From germline, CDR1 is WNHNN and CDR2 SYGVQD (reference sequence). V was clipped by 6 bases and J by 0 bases, with 6 bases between them. This CDR3 contains 13 residues. CDR3: CASSRDSNQPQHF. CDR3 DNA sequence: TGCGCCAGCAGCAGGGATAGCAATCAGCCCCAGCATTTT.

The rearrangement links TRBV5-6 to TRBJ1-5; no clear D. V lost 2 bases, J lost 0 bases, and 15 bases lay in between. CDR3 length equals 17 residues. Looked up from germline, CDR1 is SGHDT and CDR2 is YYEEEE. This CDR3 reads CASSFGYRPVSNQPQHF. The CDR3 nucleotides are TGTGCCAGCAGCTTTGGGTACCGGCCAGTTAGCAATCAGCCCCAGCATTTT.

This chain joins TRBV18 and TRBJ2-1; perhaps TRBD1 as D (7 bases). The CDR3 runs 13 residues. Germline-derived CDR1 and CDR2 are KGHSH and LQKENI. Trimming removed 6 bases from V and 5 bases from J, with 11 bases in between. The CDR3 DNA is TGTGCCAGCTCGCGGGGACAGAACAATGAGCAGTTCTTC. Encoded protein: CASSRGQNNEQFF. Looking up the rest from reference TRBV18 and TRBJ2-1 gives the full variable domain: NAGVMQNPRHLVRRRGQEARLRCSPMKGHSHVYWYRQLPEEGLKFMVYLQKENIIDESGMPKERFSAEFPKEGPSILRIQQVVRGDSAAYFCASSRGQNNEQFFGPGTRLTVL.

The V gene is TRBV5-1, the J gene TRBJ2-1, with 9 bases lining up with TRBD2. V shed 6 bases, J shed 11 bases, and the junction held 12 bases outside the gene matches. The CDR3 runs to 14 residues. Per the germline V gene, CDR1 is SGHRS and CDR2 is YFSETQ. The CDR3 bases are TGCGCCAGCATTCTGAGTAGCGGGAGTAAGCAGCAGTTCTTC. Encoded protein: CASILSSGSKQQFF.

The chain is built from TRBV11-2 and TRBJ2-5; the match to TRBD1 covers 8 bases. The junction had 13 bases not matched to a gene; V was cut back by 6 bases and J by 4 bases. Germline values: CDR1 SGHAT, CDR2 FQNNGV. This CDR3 comprises 16 residues. The DNA of the CDR3 is TGTGCCAGCAGGATACACGACAGGGGATTGTTAGAGACCCAGTACTTC. Its protein is CASRIHDRGLLETQYF.

This sequence joins TRBV5-5 and TRBJ2-7; 7 bases fit TRBD1. This CDR3 has 14 amino acids. With 2 bases clipped from V and 7 bases from J, the junction kept 9 bases outside the gene matches. The germline V gene has CDR1 SGHKS and CDR2 YYEKEE (reference sequence). CDR3 bases: TGTGCCAGCAGCTTCAGGGGGACAGCCACAGAGCAGTACTTC. Its protein is CASSFRGTATEQYF.

A single count supports this clone. In the same sample, other DNA sequences code for this CDR3. The rearrangement links TRBV28 to TRBJ2-7, with TRBD1 matching over 7 bases. The CDR3 is 12 amino acids. The V gene's germline CDR1 is MDHEN and CDR2 SYDVKM. V gave up 6 bases and J gave up 4 bases; unmatched junction bases: 3. The CDR3 nucleotides are TGTGCCAGCAGGAGGGACAGTTACGAGCAGTACTTC. Amino acids: CASRRDSYEQYF.

This chain links TRBV5-1 with TRBJ2-1, with 16 bases matching TRBD2. The CDR3 length is 20 residues. The V and J ends lost 4 bases and 5 bases, in that order; junction bases with no gene match: 15. Germline V gene lookup returns CDR1 SGHRS and CDR2 YFSETQ. The CDR3 DNA follows: TGCGCCAGCAGCCGCCCGGGACTAGCGGGAGGGCCCTCAAGAAACAATGAGCAGTTCTTC. It specifies CASSRPGLAGGPSRNNEQFF.

This clone was recorded once. The chain combines TRBV4-1 with TRBJ1-3; perhaps TRBD1 as D (6 bases). V gave up 0 bases and J gave up 0 bases, with 12 bases separating them. CDR3 length: 17 amino acids. Germline V CDR1 and CDR2: MGHRA, YSYEKL. CDR3 coding DNA: TGCGCCAGCAGCCAAGATGGGGGCTCGGGCTCTGGAAACACCATATATTTT. Residues: CASSQDGGSGSGNTIYF.

The V and J genes are TRBV5-1 and TRBJ2-5; D not certain. From germline, CDR1 is SGHRS and CDR2 YFSETQ. The germline V and J ends were trimmed by 1 base and 0 bases, with 7 bases remaining between them. The CDR3 runs to 14 residues. CDR3 in amino acids: CASSLRADQETQYF. The CDR3 bases are TGCGCCAGCAGCTTGAGGGCGGACCAAGAGACCCAGTACTTC.

The V and J genes are TRBV6-5 and TRBJ1-2; D unresolved. Germline CDR1 MNHEY, CDR2 SVGAGI. V shed 6 bases and J shed 4 bases, with 9 bases lying between them. CDR3 length equals 12 residues. The CDR3 reads CASRSDTYGYTF. The DNA of the CDR3 is TGTGCCAGCAGAAGCGACACCTATGGCTACACCTTC.

V gene TRBV28 combines with J gene TRBJ1-5; TRBD1 might be the D (6 bases). The germline V gene has CDR1 MDHEN and CDR2 SYDVKM. The CDR3 has 16 amino acids. The ends were cut back, 3 bases at V and 0 bases at J, with 12 bases in the middle. The CDR3 region has the DNA TGTGCCAGCAGTTTGAGGGGGTTTTTTAGCAATCAGCCCCAGCATTTT. It is translated as CASSLRGFFSNQPQHF.

The genes are TRBV5-1 and TRBJ2-1, with TRBD2 identical over 7 bases. V lost 4 bases and J lost 4; bases outside the gene matches: 8. Germline CDR1 is SGHRS and CDR2 is YFSETQ. There are 15 residues in the CDR3. The CDR3 loop is CASSPAGTIYNEQFF. The CDR3 DNA reads as TGCGCCAGCAGCCCGGCCGGGACTATTTACAATGAGCAGTTCTTC.

The V call is TRBV18, the J call TRBJ1-1; tentatively, D is TRBD1 (5 bases). CDR1 and CDR2 from the germline V gene are KGHSH and LQKENI. The CDR3 has 14 amino acids. V was cut by 4 bases and J by 1 base, with 10 bases left in between. CDR3 coding DNA: TGTGCCAGCTCACACCTAGACAGGAACACTGAAGCTTTCTTT. Translating it yields CASSHLDRNTEAFF.

The chain has TRBV19 and TRBJ2-1; D gene uncertain. The V and J ends lost 7 bases and 4 bases respectively, with 20 bases between them. Per the germline V gene, CDR1 is LNHDA and CDR2 is SQIVND (reference sequence). CDR3 length: 16 amino acids. CDR3 DNA: TGTGCCAGTAAGTCGACGGCGCGTTCAGTATACAATGAGCAGTTCTTC. It codes for CASKSTARSVYNEQFF.

In the case of this clone: Other DNA sequences in this specimen translate into the identical CDR3. The V and J genes are TRBV7-9 and TRBJ1-3; D unclear. Trimming stripped 1 base from V and 0 bases from J, with 7 bases between. The CDR3 spans 15 residues. Looked up from germline, CDR1 is SEHNR and CDR2 is FQNEAQ (reference sequence). The CDR3 region has the DNA TGTGCCAGCAGCTTAGGACGGAGCTCTGGAAACACCATATATTTT. Its translation: CASSLGRSSGNTIYF.

The rearrangement uses TRBV5-4 and TRBJ2-7; TRBD2 agrees at 8 bases. The germline CDR1 and CDR2 sequences are SGHNT and YYREEE (reference sequence). CDR3 length: 15 residues. The V and J ends lost 4 bases and 6 bases, in that order; junction bases with no gene match: 12. CDR3 in amino acids: CASSPAGARRIEQYF. CDR3 nucleotide sequence: TGTGCCAGCAGCCCAGCGGGAGCAAGGAGAATCGAGCAGTACTTC. The full variable domain, rest sourced from reference TRBV5-4 and TRBJ2-7, is ETGVTQSPTHLIKTRGQQVTLRCSSQSGHNTVSWYQQALGQGPQFIFQYYREEENGRGNFPPRFSGLQFPNYSSELNVNALELDDSALYLCASSPAGARRIEQYFGPGTRLTVT.

The chain employs TRBV30 and TRBJ2-3; D call uncertain. The CDR3 loop spans 13 amino acids. V lost 1 base and J 6 bases, leaving 11 bases between the germline ends. The germline CDR1 and CDR2 sequences are GTSNPN and SVGIG (reference sequence). The CDR3 loop is CAWSEGIGDTQYF. In DNA, the CDR3 is TGTGCCTGGAGTGAGGGCATCGGTGATACGCAGTATTTT.